Here is one T cell receptor beta chain with its context. These data come from a study of CD8+ T cells in alopecia areata. About the study: A 6-month off-drug phase came after tofacitinib, which had lasted 6 to 18 months.

Treatment indicated: oral pan-JAK inhibitor, 5-10 mg twice daily. Peripheral blood and lesional scalp punch biopsies came from alopecia areata patients. Germline V CDR1 and CDR2: SQVTM, ANQGSEA. Trimming removed 6 bases from V and 5 bases from J, with 16 bases in between. The CDR3 covers 13 residues. Sequencing relied on a cDNA template that was reverse transcribed from extracted RNA. The protocol was immunoSEQ multiplex PCR, while the TCRdb copy is restricted to in-frame clones and leaves out a portion. Of 150,000 to 200,000 clones detected, less than 70% appear once; the ten largest clones hold approximately 1.3%.

The clonotype comes from a human donor with alopecia areata. The specimen comprised CD4+ T cells sorted from blood, sampled between weeks 47 and 50, from a patient treated with tofacitinib. V usage is TRBV29-1 and J usage is TRBJ1-1; D ambiguous. The CDR3 sequence: CSVAESRKTEAFF. The CDR3 DNA follows: TGCAGCGTCGCGGAAAGTCGAAAAACTGAAGCTTTCTTT.